This section outlines one T cell receptor beta chain sequence together with its context. Libraries were prepared by immunoSEQ multiplex PCR; TCRdb keeps only in-frame clonotypes and omits some of them. The sample shows over 120,000 clones, approximately 88% of them seen only once. The V and J ends lost 5 bases and 5 bases respectively, with 18 bases between them. There are 15 residues in the CDR3. Germline values: CDR1 SGHVS, CDR2 FNYEAQ. The data stem from a study of blood T cell repertoires in COVID-19. Study-wide background: Researchers got acute and convalescent COVID-19 samples from the United States, Italy and Spain. Nucleic acid was either cDNA or gDNA, and it came from T cells, B-cell-depleted T cells, or PBMCs.

This TCR came from a human donor in a cohort sampled during active COVID-19. The rearrangement uses TRBV7-6 and TRBJ1-1; D gene unclear. Sequenced material: peripheral blood. The chain's CDR3 is CASSPNTETRTEAFF. The DNA for the CDR3 is TGTGCCAGCAGCCCCAACACAGAGACAAGGACTGAAGCTTTCTTT.